Listed below are T cell receptor beta chains from one sample, sequenced in a study of siplizumab effects on memory and regulatory T cells. Profiled with immunoSEQ multiplex PCR; TCRdb holds only in-frame clones, not every one. The data contain 70,000 or so clones, 91% of them singletons. The sequenced sample was CD8+ T cells sorted from blood. These receptors all stem from a human donor in good health. CDR3s include the opening cysteine and the closing phenylalanine or tryptophan. The order of the fields is V gene, J gene, clone size, D gene, CDR3 protein, CDR3 DNA. A D gene is named only where the DNA matches it firmly. Size values are once, few and many counts, or a class for expanded clones, and some rows have none.

>TRBV9|TRBJ2-7|once|-
CASSVNEYEQYF
TGTGCCAGCAGCGTAAACGAGTACGAGCAGTACTTC
>TRBV27|TRBJ1-2|-|-
CASSWGRDYGYTF
TGTGCCAGCAGTTGGGGAAGAGACTATGGCTACACCTTC
>TRBV7-9|TRBJ2-1|-|-
CASSLGTGGRYNEQFF
TGTGCCAGCAGCTTAGGCACGGGGGGCCGATACAATGAGCAGTTCTTC
>TRBV28|TRBJ2-3|-|-
CASSYGLDRYTDTQYF
TGTGCCAGCAGTTATGGCCTGGACCGTTACACAGATACGCAGTATTTT
>TRBV2|TRBJ2-1|-|-
CASSLVWNEQFF
TGTGCCAGCAGCCTAGTGTGGAATGAGCAGTTCTTC
>TRBV4-1|TRBJ2-2|-|-
CASSQVAGSTGELFF
TGCGCCAGCAGCCAAGTTGCAGGATCAACCGGGGAGCTGTTTTTT
>TRBV15|TRBJ1-6|-|TRBD1
CATSTGTQGPDSPLHF
TGTGCCACCAGCACAGGGACACAGGGGCCGGATTCACCCCTCCACTTT
>TRBV5-5|TRBJ2-5|-|-
CASSWGAGTQYF
TGTGCCAGCAGCTGGGGCGCGGGGACCCAGTACTTC
>TRBV27|TRBJ1-5|once|-
CASRLGVSNQPQHF
TGTGCCAGCAGGCTCGGGGTTAGCAATCAGCCCCAGCATTTT
>TRBV11-2|TRBJ1-6|-|-
CASSSPGSRVDSPLHF
TGTGCCAGCAGCTCGCCAGGGAGTCGGGTAGATTCACCCCTCCACTTT
>TRBV2|TRBJ1-5|-|-
CASSYPGQNSNQPQHF
TGTGCCAGCAGTTATCCGGGACAAAATAGCAATCAGCCCCAGCATTTT
>TRBV30|TRBJ1-1|-|-
CAWNLNTEAFF
TGTGCCTGGAATTTGAACACTGAAGCTTTCTTT
>TRBV13|TRBJ1-1|-|-
CASSFPTMNTEAFF
TGTGCCAGCAGCTTTCCCACCATGAACACTGAAGCTTTCTTT
>TRBV7-9|TRBJ2-7|-|TRBD2
CASSLGSGGIYEQYF
TGTGCCAGCAGCTTAGGTAGCGGGGGGATCTACGAGCAGTACTTC
>TRBV5-1|TRBJ2-1|-|TRBD2
CASRSLAGRYNEQFF
TGCGCCAGCAGGTCCCTAGCGGGCCGCTACAATGAGCAGTTCTTC
>TRBV27|TRBJ1-1|-|TRBD1
CASSSGTGVTEAFF
TGTGCCAGCAGTTCCGGGACAGGGGTTACTGAAGCTTTCTTT
>TRBV5-4|TRBJ2-1|-|-
CASSFEGDNEQFF
TGTGCCAGCAGCTTTGAGGGGGACAATGAGCAGTTCTTC
>TRBV29-1|TRBJ2-7|-|TRBD1
CSVSVDRASYEQYF
TGCAGCGTTTCAGTGGACAGGGCGTCCTACGAGCAGTACTTC
>TRBV12-5|TRBJ2-7|-|-
CASGLMGSYEQYF
TGTGCTAGTGGTTTAATGGGCTCCTACGAGCAGTACTTC
>TRBV7-9|TRBJ2-1|once|-
CASSFSGGSYNEQFF
TGTGCCAGCAGCTTTAGCGGAGGCTCCTACAATGAGCAGTTCTTC
>TRBV27|TRBJ1-1|-|TRBD1
CASGDRGRGTEAFF
TGTGCCAGCGGAGACAGGGGGCGAGGCACTGAAGCTTTCTTT
>TRBV19|TRBJ1-2|-|-
CASSIRGLENGYTF
TGTGCCAGTAGTATTCGGGGTTTGGAGAATGGCTACACCTTC
>TRBV9|TRBJ2-2|-|-
CASTPGRAGTGELFF
TGTGCCAGCACCCCAGGGCGCGCCGGCACCGGGGAGCTGTTTTTT
>TRBV6-1|TRBJ2-2|-|-
CASSKTGPVGELFF
TGTGCCAGCAGTAAGACAGGACCCGTCGGGGAGCTGTTTTTT
>TRBV6-5|TRBJ1-6|-|-
CASSSGQYNSPLHF
TGTGCCAGCAGCTCCGGACAGTATAATTCACCCCTCCACTTT
>TRBV19|TRBJ2-3|once|-
CASTIPGLLDTQYF
TGTGCCAGTACCATCCCCGGGCTCCTAGATACGCAGTATTTT
>TRBV19|TRBJ2-4|-|TRBD1
CASSMVRGRENIQYF
TGTGCCAGTAGTATGGTGAGGGGGCGGGAAAACATTCAGTACTTC
>TRBV27|TRBJ1-5|-|-
CASSFFRGEPQHF
TGTGCCAGCAGTTTCTTCAGGGGTGAGCCCCAGCATTTT
>TRBV10-1|TRBJ2-7|-|-
CASSMGAYEQYF
TGCGCCAGCAGTATGGGGGCCTACGAGCAGTACTTC
>TRBV27|TRBJ2-7|few|-
CASSLTPYEQYF
TGTGCCAGCAGTTTAACCCCCTACGAGCAGTACTTC
>TRBV27|TRBJ1-2|-|-
CASSKAEGEDGYTF
TGTGCCAGCTCAAAGGCCGAAGGGGAGGATGGCTACACCTTC
>TRBV19|TRBJ2-5|few|TRBD2
CASRLAGAETQYF
TGTGCCAGTAGATTAGCGGGAGCTGAGACCCAGTACTTC
>TRBV10-1|TRBJ2-1|-|-
CASSESRRYIGNEQFF
TGCGCCAGCAGTGAGTCGAGGCGGTACATAGGCAATGAGCAGTTCTTC
>TRBV2|TRBJ1-2|-|-
CASSEGRGNYGYTF
TGTGCCAGCAGTGAAGGGCGGGGTAACTATGGCTACACCTTC
>TRBV5-1|TRBJ2-1|-|TRBD2
CASSFTLPSSGRINEQFF
TGCGCCAGCAGCTTCACCCTCCCTTCTAGCGGGAGGATAAATGAGCAGTTCTTC
>TRBV6-5|TRBJ2-3|-|TRBD2
CASSFSGSKGDTQYF
TGTGCCAGCAGTTTTAGCGGGAGTAAGGGAGATACGCAGTATTTT
>TRBV7-8|TRBJ2-3|-|-
CASRDQFRAYF
TGTGCCAGCAGGGATCAGTTCAGGGCGTATTTT
>TRBV7-6|TRBJ1-4|once|-
CASSSMDEEKLFF
TGTGCCAGCAGCTCTATGGACGAGGAAAAACTGTTTTTT
>TRBV10-1|TRBJ2-1|-|-
CASSVGGVDSSYNEQFF
TGCGCCAGCAGTGTGGGCGGAGTGGATAGCTCCTACAATGAGCAGTTCTTC
>TRBV7-7|TRBJ2-1|-|TRBD2
CASSPGLAGGIYNEQFF
TGTGCTAGCAGCCCCGGACTAGCGGGAGGGATCTACAATGAGCAGTTCTTC
>TRBV19|TRBJ1-3|-|TRBD1
CASSIAGQAIDTIYF
TGTGCCAGTAGTATCGCGGGACAGGCTATTGACACCATATATTTT
>TRBV7-2|TRBJ2-1|once|-
CASTPGSLPLGAYNEQFF
TGTGCCAGCACCCCTGGTTCGCTGCCCTTGGGAGCCTACAATGAGCAGTTCTTC
>TRBV6-6|TRBJ2-7|-|-
CASSHRTDITYEQYF
TGTGCCAGCAGTCACAGGACAGATATCACCTACGAGCAGTACTTC
>TRBV21-1|TRBJ1-6|-|-
CASSKERGSNSPLHF
TGTGCCAGCAGCAAAGAGCGGGGTAGTAATTCACCCCTCCACTTT
>TRBV6-1|TRBJ2-2|-|-
CASSEMAGFAGELFF
TGTGCCAGCAGTGAAATGGCGGGTTTTGCCGGGGAGCTGTTTTTT
>TRBV6-1|TRBJ1-4|-|-
CASSDLGYWGVLEKLFF
TGTGCCAGCAGTGACCTCGGTTACTGGGGGGTTCTTGAAAAACTGTTTTTT
>TRBV6-6|TRBJ2-7|large|-
CASSLGRSSYEQYF
TGTGCCAGCAGCTTGGGCCGGAGCTCCTACGAGCAGTACTTC
>TRBV7-2|TRBJ2-3|-|TRBD1
CASRSPGTGRDTQYF
TGTGCCAGCAGATCGCCCGGGACAGGGCGCGATACGCAGTATTTT
>TRBV19|TRBJ1-1|-|-
CATDGVSGAFF
TGTGCCACCGACGGGGTGTCGGGGGCTTTCTTT
>TRBV11-2|TRBJ2-7|-|-
CASSLVRSHSYEQYF
TGTGCCAGCAGCTTAGTCAGATCTCACTCCTACGAGCAGTACTTC
>TRBV2|TRBJ2-5|-|TRBD1
CASSEVDRGGRETQYF
TGTGCCAGCAGTGAGGTCGACAGGGGTGGACGGGAGACCCAGTACTTC